The present TCR beta chain was sequenced within a study of T cells in Graves' hyperthyroidism and ophthalmopathy. Using RNA transcripts as the source, TCR beta CDR3 regions were amplified. In the first-round RT-PCR of the TCR CDR3, the HTBI primer set was used. TCRdb used MiXCR to reprocess the multiplex PCR reads, holding one entry per CDR3 protein. The table records around 440,000 distinct CDR3 sequences, around 14% of them present only once. Study findings and constraints: In blood, most of the thyroid clonotypes expanded above 0.001 were also present.

The germline V gene has CDR1 MNHEY and CDR2 SMNVEV (reference sequence). Trimming stripped 4 bases from V and 0 bases from J, with 19 bases between. The CDR3 consists of 17 residues. This clonotype was counted many times. The antigen is unknown. Sequenced material: blood. The chain employs TRBV27 and TRBJ2-7, with D maybe TRBD2 (5 bases). This TCR derives from a woman aged 18-29 years with Graves' hyperthyroidism. The CDR3 region has the DNA TGTGCCAGCAGTTCGGTACGAAGCAGCGACTACTCCTACGAGCAGTACTTC. Translated, it gives CASSSVRSSDYSYEQYF.